This record covers a single T cell receptor (beta chain). Its antigen remains unidentified. All the people who gave samples were healthy bone marrow donors. 13 Jbeta primers and 60 Vbeta primers were used for the PCR. Using immunoSEQ multiplex PCR, the repertoire was profiled, and TCRdb retains in-frame clones only, with some absent. The table records about 95,000 clones, around 70% of them present only once. Trimming shortened V by 1 base and J by 1 base, and 11 bases separated the two germline ends. The CDR3 has 16 residues. Germline-derived CDR1 and CDR2 are SGHVS and FQNEAQ. The data stem from a study of cytomegalovirus exposure and HLA in healthy donors. Study outcomes and limitations: While the bulk of TCR sequences proved rare, some public TCRs turned up in many donors. The study had only CMV serostatus as immune exposure information.

V is TRBV7-8 and J is TRBJ2-1; TRBD2 is a possible D gene (7 bases). The sample comprised PBMCs. The receptor was derived from a man in his 60s in good health and CMV-seronegative. CDR3 in amino acids: CASSLEAGASYNEQFF. As DNA, the CDR3 is TGTGCCAGCAGCTTAGAGGCGGGGGCTTCCTACAATGAGCAGTTCTTC.